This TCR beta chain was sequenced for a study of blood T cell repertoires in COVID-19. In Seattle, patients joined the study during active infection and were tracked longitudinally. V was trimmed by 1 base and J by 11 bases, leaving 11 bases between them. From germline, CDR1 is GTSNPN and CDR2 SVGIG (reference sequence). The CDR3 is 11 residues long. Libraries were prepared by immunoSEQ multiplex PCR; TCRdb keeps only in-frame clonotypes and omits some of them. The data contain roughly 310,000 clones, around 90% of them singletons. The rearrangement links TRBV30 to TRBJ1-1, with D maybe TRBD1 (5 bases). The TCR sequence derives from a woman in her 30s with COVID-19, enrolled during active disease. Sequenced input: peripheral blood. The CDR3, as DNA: TGTGCCTGGAGTGACAGGTTAGACGCTTTCTTT. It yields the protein CAWSDRLDAFF.